A single sample gave rise to the 18 T cell receptor beta chains below, sequenced in a study of blood T cell repertoires in COVID-19. Profiling relied on immunoSEQ multiplex PCR, and the TCRdb table lists in-frame clones only, not all of them. This sample carries about 280,000 clones, roughly 85% of them seen once, and the ten largest clones take 4.5% to 6%. The sample was PBMCs or T cells enriched from blood (not recorded which). The receptors derive from a man in his forties who had been exposed to COVID-19.

This chain joins TRBV19 and TRBJ1-2; TRBD1 might be the D (6 bases). CDR1 LNHDA and CDR2 SQIVND come from the germline V gene (reference sequence). This CDR3 region has 14 residues. Between the trimmed V and J ends, which lost 11 bases and 3 bases, there was a span of 19 bases. CDR3 DNA sequence: TGTGCCGCCAAGAATACGGGACATGACTATGGCTACACCTTC. This translates into CAAKNTGHDYGYTF.

The gene calls are TRBV2 and TRBJ2-5; perhaps TRBD1 as D (5 bases). CDR1 is SNHLY and CDR2 is FYNNEI in the germline V gene. CDR3 length equals 12 residues. V dropped 6 bases and J dropped 6 bases, with 11 bases sitting between them. CDR3 amino acids: CASSRDSKTQYF. The CDR3, as DNA: TGTGCCAGCAGCAGGGATTCAAAGACCCAGTACTTC. The whole variable domain, filled in from reference TRBV2 and TRBJ2-5, reads EPEVTQTPSHQVTQMGQEVILRCVPISNHLYFYWYRQILGQKVEFLVSFYNNEISEKSEIFDDQFSVERPDGSNFTLKIRSTKLEDSAMYFCASSRDSKTQYFGPGTRLLVL.

This rearrangement joins TRBV6-5 to TRBJ2-7; D is undetermined. Trimming stripped 6 bases from V and 3 bases from J, with 6 bases between. CDR1 is MNHEY, CDR2 SVGAGI, per germline. The CDR3 is 11 amino acids. The CDR3 sequence is CASSVGYEQYF. As DNA, the CDR3 is TGTGCCAGCAGCGTCGGCTACGAGCAGTACTTC.

The V and J genes are TRBV19 and TRBJ2-5, with 7 bases identical to TRBD1. The CDR3 runs to 19 residues. The germline gives CDR1 LNHDA, CDR2 SQIVND (reference sequence). Trimming cost V 1 base and J 4 bases; bases outside gene matches: 18. In nucleotides, the CDR3 is TGTGCCAGTAGTATAGTGGCTACAGGGGTAACAAGAGACGGAGAGACCCAGTACTTC. As protein: CASSIVATGVTRDGETQYF.

The V call is TRBV20-1, the J call TRBJ2-7; D is perhaps TRBD2 (5 bases). The V end was cut by 6 bases, the J end by 3 bases, with 9 bases between. The CDR3 sequence is 11 residues long. Germline assignment: CDR1 DFQATT and CDR2 SNEGSKA (reference sequence). CDR3 loop: CSAFSDYEQYF. The CDR3 coding sequence is TGCAGTGCGTTTAGCGACTACGAGCAGTACTTC.

J is TRBJ2-5 and V is TRBV21-1; no DNA check was done on the table's D call, TRBD1. TRBV21-1 has pseudogene status. The CDR3 has 16 residues. CDR3 in amino acids: CASSYPRQTDQETQYF. CDR3 nucleotides: TGTGCCAGCAGCTACCCACGACAGACAGATCAAGAGACCCAGTACTTC.

This clone was seen more than once but under ten times. It is unclear where the CDR3 begins or ends on the DNA, so no DNA is shown, and the CDR3 is as TCRdb lists it. The chain couples TRBV21-1 to TRBJ2-2; the table's D call TRBD2 went unverified against the DNA. TRBV21-1 is recorded as a pseudogene. The CDR3 adds up to 16 amino acids, both ends counted. CDR3 region: CASSKVWGSGTGELFF.

This rearrangement joins TRBV2 to TRBJ2-2; D possibly corresponds to TRBD2 (6 bases). With 5 bases removed from V and 2 bases from J, the gap between germline ends came to 12 bases. Germline V gene data show CDR1 as SNHLY and CDR2 as FYNNEI. This CDR3 has 15 residues. Written as DNA, the CDR3 is TGTGCCAGCAGTACACCGGGGGTTAACACCGGGGAGCTGTTTTTT. Its translation: CASSTPGVNTGELFF.

This chain joins TRBV3-1 (or the pseudogene TRBV3-2) and TRBJ2-5; weak D call: TRBD1 (5 bases). Trimming stripped 1 base from V and 5 bases from J, with 11 bases between. This CDR3 has 14 residues. Germline assignment: CDR1 LGHDT and CDR2 YNNKEL (reference sequence). The CDR3 bases are TGTGCCAGCAGCCAAGTTGGGCAGGGCGAGACCCAGTACTTC. Protein sequence: CASSQVGQGETQYF.

The chain has TRBV9 and TRBJ1-3, with D possibly matching TRBD1 (6 bases). This CDR3 contains 16 residues. The ends were cut back, 3 bases at V and 0 bases at J, with 13 bases in the middle. The germline V gene has CDR1 SGDLS and CDR2 YYNGEE. The CDR3 coding sequence is TGTGCCAGCAGCGATCGACAGGTTTCCTCTGGAAACACCATATATTTT. Amino acids: CASSDRQVSSGNTIYF.

The chain combines TRBV2 with TRBJ2-5, with TRBD1 matching 9 bases. From germline, CDR1 is SNHLY and CDR2 FYNNEI. Losses at the gene ends were 5 bases for V and 5 bases for J; bases not matched to a gene: 6. CDR3 length: 14 amino acids. CDR3 amino acids: CASSSRTGEETQYF. The CDR3 DNA follows: TGTGCCAGCAGTAGCCGGACAGGGGAGGAGACCCAGTACTTC.

CDR3 coding DNA: TGCGCCAGCAGGGGACTAGCGGGAGTGGCGGATACGCAGTATTTT. This gives the protein CASRGLAGVADTQYF. The chain links TRBV5-1 to TRBJ2-3, with 14 bases that match TRBD2. J lost 6 bases, V lost 5 bases, and 5 bases had no gene match. CDR3 size: 15 residues. Germline V gives CDR1 SGHRS, CDR2 YFSETQ.

The V call is TRBV27, the J call TRBJ2-1; maybe TRBD1 (9 bases). Germline V gene sequence: CDR1 MNHEY, CDR2 SMNVEV (reference sequence). The CDR3 covers 14 residues. Trimming removed 3 bases at V and 9 bases at J, with 15 bases between. The CDR3 region has the DNA TGTGCCAGCAGTTTCATAGCGGGACAGGGTGAGCAGTTCTTC. Translating gives CASSFIAGQGEQFF.

The genes are TRBV27 and TRBJ2-5; perhaps TRBD1 as D (6 bases). The ends were cut back, 8 bases at V and 6 bases at J, with 28 bases in the middle. Looked up from germline, CDR1 is MNHEY and CDR2 is SMNVEV (reference sequence). This CDR3 is built from 17 residues. CDR3 amino acids: CASLEPWGRSLDKTQYF. DNA of the CDR3: TGTGCCAGCCTGGAACCATGGGGGCGCTCCCTCGATAAGACCCAGTACTTC.

The genes are TRBV6-5 and TRBJ2-7; 8 nucleotides align to TRBD1. The CDR3 length is 15 residues. The germline CDR1 and CDR2 sequences are MNHEY and SVGAGI. V dropped 3 bases and J dropped 0; count of bases not matched to a gene: 4. The CDR3 loop reads CASSYQGAPSYEQYF. The CDR3 nucleotides are TGTGCCAGCAGTTATCAGGGGGCCCCCTCCTACGAGCAGTACTTC.

This chain uses TRBV27 with TRBJ2-1; possibly TRBD2 for D (6 bases). Germline CDR1 reads MNHEY; CDR2 reads SMNVEV (reference sequence). Trimming cost V 6 bases and J 1 base, with 7 bases left between them. The CDR3 loop spans 13 amino acids. The DNA for the CDR3 is TGTGCCAGCAGAGGACTATCCTACAATGAGCAGTTCTTC. It encodes CASRGLSYNEQFF.

Only one count was recorded for this clone. The chain recombines TRBV25-1 with TRBJ1-5, with D uncertain. Trimming cost V 2 bases and J 5 bases, with 4 bases left between them. CDR1 and CDR2 (germline): MGHDK, SYGVNS. There are 12 residues in the CDR3. The CDR3 DNA reads as TGTGCCAGCAGTGAACAGGATCAGCCCCAGCATTTT. This codes for CASSEQDQPQHF. The whole variable domain, remainder taken from reference TRBV25-1 and TRBJ1-5, is EADIYQTPRYLVIGTGKKITLECSQTMGHDKMYWYQQDPGMELHLIHYSYGVNSTEKGDLSSESTVSRIRTEHFPLTLESARPSHTSQYLCASSEQDQPQHFGDGTRLSIL.

This clone was picked up one time. In the same sample, other DNA sequences code for this CDR3. The rearrangement joins TRBV5-1 to TRBJ2-7, with D possibly TRBD2 on 7 matching bases. CDR3 length: 15 residues. The V end was cut by 4 bases, the J end by 0 bases, with 14 bases between. Germline V gives CDR1 SGHRS, CDR2 YFSETQ. The CDR3 sequence: CASSPGGLSSYEQYF. CDR3 nucleotides: TGCGCCAGCAGCCCCGGGGGGCTTAGCTCCTACGAGCAGTACTTC.